This T cell receptor beta chain stems from a study of blood T cells in healthy people across ages. Study-level findings and limits: Because donor CMV status was unknown, expanded clonotype changes were possibly confounded.

This clonotype was observed a handful of times. Its antigen is not known. Together with a sample-barcoded 5' primer, a J-beta primer mix was included in a second PCR lasting about 7 to 11 cycles. TCRdb called the 5' RACE reads again in MiXCR, with one record for every CDR3 protein. The top ten hold 15% to 20% of the sample, which has around 900,000 distinct CDR3 sequences, more than 25% seen once. This CDR3 spans 15 amino acids. Trimming removed 0 bases from V and 7 bases from J, with 13 bases in between. Per germline, CDR1 LGHNA and CDR2 YSLEER. Sequences were obtained from blood. The origin of this receptor is a woman over 75 in good health. This chain links TRBV4-3 with TRBJ1-5; the D is unclear. For the CDR3, the DNA is TGCGCCAGCAGCCAAGATCACTCAGGCTTCCAGCCCCAGCATTTT. It specifies CASSQDHSGFQPQHF.